This T cell receptor (beta chain) stems from a study of cytomegalovirus exposure and HLA in healthy donors. There are 14 residues in the CDR3. Germline values: CDR1 SNHLY, CDR2 FYNNEI. V was trimmed by 4 bases and J by 1 base, leaving 8 bases between them. Primers included in the PCR were 60 Vbeta and 13 Jbeta primers. Sequencing used immunoSEQ multiplex PCR; TCRdb keeps in-frame clones, though not all of them. The data show some 200,000 clones, about four fifths seen once. Study-wide results and caveats: In a later analysis, compared with equally common non-associated chains, HLA-associated beta chains were more expanded. The only immune exposure information that was available was CMV serostatus.

On this clone: The antigen remains undetermined.

This clonotype originated in a woman aged 18-30 years in good health and CMV-seronegative. The V and J genes are TRBV2 and TRBJ1-5; possible D gene TRBD1, 6 bases. Sequenced material: PBMCs. The chain's CDR3 is CASSGGPSNQPQHF. Written as DNA, the CDR3 is TGTGCCAGCAGTGGGGGGCCGAGCAATCAGCCCCAGCATTTT.